Shown below are 15 T cell receptor beta chains from a single sample sequenced in a study of blood T cell repertoires in COVID-19. The repertoire was sequenced with immunoSEQ multiplex PCR; TCRdb's copy has only in-frame clones and lacks some. The table has about 180,000 clones, 85% to 90% seen once. Sequenced material: peripheral blood. Source of these receptors: a man between 65 and 85 years old with active or convalescent COVID-19.

The count of this clone is one. The rearrangement joins TRBV7-2 to TRBJ1-5, with D unresolved. Trimming pared 4 bases from V and 6 bases from J, leaving 13 bases between. The germline V gene has CDR1 SGHTA and CDR2 FQGNSA. This CDR3 is built from 14 residues. In DNA form, the CDR3 reads TGTGCCAGCAGCTCTGGCGGGGTGGTTCAGCCCCAGCATTTT. It is translated as CASSSGGVVQPQHF.

The rearrangement uses TRBV19 and TRBJ1-2, with a possible D match to TRBD1 (5 bases). From germline, CDR1 is LNHDA and CDR2 SQIVND (reference sequence). The CDR3 contains 13 residues. V was clipped by 7 bases and J by 2 bases, with 11 bases between them. The CDR3 bases are TGTGCCAGTAAAATCCAGGGAAACTATGGCTACACCTTC. Translation: CASKIQGNYGYTF.

J is TRBJ2-6 and V is TRBV5-1; D unresolved. The CDR3 has 16 residues. Trimming removed 2 bases from V and 0 bases from J, with 9 bases in between. Germline V gene data show CDR1 as SGHRS and CDR2 as YFSETQ. The CDR3 loop reads CASSLYSYSGANVLTF. In nucleotides, the CDR3 is TGCGCCAGCAGCTTATACAGCTACTCTGGGGCCAACGTCCTGACTTTC.

This clone was detected a few times. The rearrangement uses TRBV6-6 and TRBJ1-1; D remains unclear. V lost 5 bases and J lost 1, with 14 bases in between. The CDR3 is made up of 15 amino acids. Per germline, CDR1 MNHNY and CDR2 SVGAGI (reference sequence). The CDR3 sequence is CASSPFRHPNTEAFF. The CDR3 DNA reads TGTGCCAGCAGTCCTTTTAGACATCCGAACACTGAAGCTTTCTTT.

In its sample, this clone was seen a few times. The J gene is TRBJ2-7, the V gene TRBV5-1; TRBD1 matches at 9 bases. Unmatched junction bases numbered 11, after V lost 7 bases and J lost 6 bases. Germline lookup yields CDR1 SGHRS and CDR2 YFSETQ. The CDR3 spans 14 residues. DNA for the CDR3: TGCGCCAGCTCGACCGGGACAGGGAATAGCGAGCAGTACTTC. Amino acids: CASSTGTGNSEQYF.

The rearrangement uses TRBV3-1 (or the pseudogene TRBV3-2) and TRBJ2-7; D is possibly TRBD2 (6 bases). The germline V and J ends were trimmed by 1 base and 2 bases, with 21 bases remaining between them. The CDR3 covers 18 residues. In germline, CDR1 is LGHDT, CDR2 YNNKEL (reference sequence). Here the CDR3 DNA reads TGTGCCAGCAGCCAAGTGAAAATCTACGGGAGTAGGACCTACGAGCAGTACTTC. Translating gives CASSQVKIYGSRTYEQYF.

The chain has TRBV5-4 and TRBJ2-3; weak D call: TRBD1 (6 bases). Germline values: CDR1 SGHNT, CDR2 YYREEE (reference sequence). V was shortened by 2 bases and J by 1 base, with 11 bases between the two germline ends. The CDR3 runs 15 residues. CDR3 protein: CASSFGRGGTDTQYF. CDR3 nucleotides: TGTGCCAGCAGCTTCGGCAGGGGTGGCACAGATACGCAGTATTTT.

The chain joins TRBV7-2 to TRBJ2-1; 10 nucleotides match TRBD2. The V gene's germline CDR1 is SGHTA and CDR2 FQGNSA. CDR3 length equals 14 residues. With 5 bases clipped from V and 10 bases from J, the junction kept 8 bases outside the gene matches. The CDR3 here is CASSASGTSVEQFF. As DNA, the CDR3 is TGTGCCAGCAGCGCTTCCGGGACTAGCGTCGAGCAGTTCTTC.

V and J are TRBV29-1 and TRBJ2-5; tentative D call: TRBD2 (6 bases). Trimming pared 5 bases from V and 5 bases from J, leaving 15 bases between. From germline, CDR1 is SQVTM and CDR2 ANQGSEA. This CDR3 has 13 amino acids. CDR3 nucleotide sequence: TGCAGCGTTTACCCGGGACTGAGGGAGACCCAGTACTTC. Protein sequence: CSVYPGLRETQYF.

The CDR3 nucleotides are TGTGCCAGCAGTGAGCGACAGGGTAACACTGAAGCTTTCTTT. Its translation is CASSERQGNTEAFF. The chain employs TRBV6-1 and TRBJ1-1, with 7 bases that match TRBD1. Looked up from germline, CDR1 is MNHNS and CDR2 is SASEGT. The CDR3 has 14 amino acids. V gave up 3 bases and J gave up 2 bases; unmatched junction bases: 3.

The rearrangement links TRBV4-3 to TRBJ2-1, with 9 bases lining up with TRBD2. The V segment lost 0 bases and the J segment 0 bases; nucleotides outside the gene matches: 3. CDR1 and CDR2 from the germline V gene are LGHNA and YSLEER. The CDR3 has 17 residues. The CDR3 nucleotides read TGCGCCAGCAGCCAAGAAGGTAGCGGGAGCTCCTACAATGAGCAGTTCTTC. Amino acid sequence: CASSQEGSGSSYNEQFF.

The chain joins TRBV5-1 to TRBJ2-1; TRBD1 is a possible D gene (5 bases). The V gene lost 5 bases and the J gene lost 3 bases, with 18 bases spanning the gap. This CDR3 comprises 16 residues. CDR1 and CDR2 (germline): SGHRS, YFSETQ. The CDR3, as DNA: TGCGCCAGCAGTTCGACAGCGACAGAATTCTACAATGAGCAGTTCTTC. It codes for CASSSTATEFYNEQFF.

The chain couples TRBV4-1 to TRBJ2-1; 7 bases agree with TRBD2. Germline V lookup: CDR1 MGHRA, CDR2 YSYEKL. The CDR3 spans 14 residues. V lost 1 base, J lost 12 bases, and 9 bases stayed unmatched. This CDR3 is CASSQGSSGVRQFF. The CDR3 DNA is TGCGCCAGCAGCCAAGGCTCAAGCGGGGTACGGCAGTTCTTC.

The table lists this clone with a few counts. The chain is built from TRBV5-1 and TRBJ2-7; 7 nucleotides line up with TRBD1. Looked up from germline, CDR1 is SGHRS and CDR2 is YFSETQ. CDR3 size: 15 residues. V lost 4 bases, J lost 2 bases, and 9 bases stayed unmatched. CDR3 DNA sequence: TGCGCCAGCAGCACCACAGGGGATCTTGCCTACGAGCAGTACTTC. Protein sequence: CASSTTGDLAYEQYF.

This clone showed up just once. The chain is built from TRBV12-3 or TRBV12-4 and TRBJ1-1; 9 bases map to TRBD1. The CDR3 loop spans 13 amino acids. The J segment lost 6 bases and the V segment lost 4 bases, leaving 3 bases of the junction unmatched. The CDR3 reads CASSWGQGSEAFF. CDR3 bases: TGTGCCAGCAGTTGGGGACAGGGTTCTGAAGCTTTCTTT.